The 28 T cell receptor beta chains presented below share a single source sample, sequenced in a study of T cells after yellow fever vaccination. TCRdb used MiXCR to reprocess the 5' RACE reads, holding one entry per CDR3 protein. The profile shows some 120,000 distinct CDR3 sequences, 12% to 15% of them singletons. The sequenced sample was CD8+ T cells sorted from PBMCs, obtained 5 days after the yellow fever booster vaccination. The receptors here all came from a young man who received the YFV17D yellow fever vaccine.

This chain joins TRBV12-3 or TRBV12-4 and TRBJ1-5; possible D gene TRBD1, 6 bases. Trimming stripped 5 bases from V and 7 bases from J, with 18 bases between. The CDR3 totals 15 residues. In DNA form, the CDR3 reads TGTGCCAGCAGTAGGGGGGACCCAAGCTCCCAGCCCCAGCATTTT. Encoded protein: CASSRGDPSSQPQHF.

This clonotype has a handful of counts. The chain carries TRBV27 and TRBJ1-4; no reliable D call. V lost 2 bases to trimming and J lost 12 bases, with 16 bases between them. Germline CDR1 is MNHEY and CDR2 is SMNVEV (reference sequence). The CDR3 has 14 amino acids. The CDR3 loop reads CASSLKTPGEQLFF. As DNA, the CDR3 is TGTGCCAGCAGTTTAAAGACACCGGGAGAACAACTGTTTTTT. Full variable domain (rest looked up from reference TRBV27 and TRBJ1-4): EAQVTQNPRYLITVTGKKLTVTCSQNMNHEYMSWYRQDPGLGLRQIYYSMNVEVTDKGDVPEGYKVSRKEKRNFPLILESPSPNQTSLYFCASSLKTPGEQLFFGSGTQLSVL.

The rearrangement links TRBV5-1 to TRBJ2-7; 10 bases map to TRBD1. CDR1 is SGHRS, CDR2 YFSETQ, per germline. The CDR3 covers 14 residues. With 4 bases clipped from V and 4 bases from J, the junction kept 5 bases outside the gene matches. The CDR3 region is CASSNRDRGYEQYF. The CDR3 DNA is TGCGCCAGCAGCAACCGGGACAGGGGTTACGAGCAGTACTTC.

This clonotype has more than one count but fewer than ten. The CDR3 coding sequence is TGTGCCAGCAGCGATAAGGGGGAGCTGTTTTTT. Translation: CASSDKGELFF. The gene calls are TRBV7-9 and TRBJ2-2; D unresolved. CDR1 is SEHNR and CDR2 is FQNEAQ in the germline V gene (reference sequence). The CDR3 spans 11 residues. V lost 5 bases to trimming and J lost 8 bases, with 6 bases between them.

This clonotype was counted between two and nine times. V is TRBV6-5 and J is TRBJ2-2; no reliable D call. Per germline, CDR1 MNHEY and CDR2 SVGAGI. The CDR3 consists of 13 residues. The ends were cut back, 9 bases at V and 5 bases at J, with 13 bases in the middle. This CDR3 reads CASKLTDTGELFF. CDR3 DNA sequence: TGTGCCAGTAAACTCACGGATACCGGGGAGCTGTTTTTT.

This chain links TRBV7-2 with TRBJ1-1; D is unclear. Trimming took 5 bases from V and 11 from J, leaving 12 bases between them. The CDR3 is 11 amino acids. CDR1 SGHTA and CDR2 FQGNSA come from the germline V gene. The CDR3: CASSEGGWAFF. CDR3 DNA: TGTGCCAGCAGCGAGGGCGGCTGGGCTTTCTTT.

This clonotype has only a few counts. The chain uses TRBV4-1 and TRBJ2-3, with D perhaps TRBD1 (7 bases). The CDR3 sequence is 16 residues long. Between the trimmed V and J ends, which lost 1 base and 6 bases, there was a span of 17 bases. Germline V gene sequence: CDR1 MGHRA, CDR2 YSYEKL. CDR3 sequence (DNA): TGCGCCAGCAGCCAAGCGCAGGGGGGCCTTGCGGATACGCAGTATTTT. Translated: CASSQAQGGLADTQYF.

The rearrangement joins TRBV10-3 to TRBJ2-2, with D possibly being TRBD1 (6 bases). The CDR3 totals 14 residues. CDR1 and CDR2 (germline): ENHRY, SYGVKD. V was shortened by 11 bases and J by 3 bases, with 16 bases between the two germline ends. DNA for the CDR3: TGTGCCCCCCTAGGACAGTACTACACCGGGGAGCTGTTTTTT. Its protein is CAPLGQYYTGELFF.

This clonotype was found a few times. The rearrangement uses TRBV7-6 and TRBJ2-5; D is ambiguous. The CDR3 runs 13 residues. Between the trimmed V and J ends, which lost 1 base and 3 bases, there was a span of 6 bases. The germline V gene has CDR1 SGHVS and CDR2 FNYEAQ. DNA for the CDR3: TGTGCCAGCAGCTTAGTGGAAAAAGAGACCCAGTACTTC. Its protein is CASSLVEKETQYF.

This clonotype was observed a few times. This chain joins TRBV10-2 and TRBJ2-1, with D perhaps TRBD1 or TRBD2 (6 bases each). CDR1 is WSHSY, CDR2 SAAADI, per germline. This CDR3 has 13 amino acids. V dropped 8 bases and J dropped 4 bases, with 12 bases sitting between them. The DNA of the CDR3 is TGCGCCAGCGGGGGGCCGGGGTACAATGAGCAGTTCTTC. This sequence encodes CASGGPGYNEQFF.

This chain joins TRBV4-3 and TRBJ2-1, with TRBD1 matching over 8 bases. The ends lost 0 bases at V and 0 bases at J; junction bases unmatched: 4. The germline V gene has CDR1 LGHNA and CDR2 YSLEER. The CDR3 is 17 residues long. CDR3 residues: CASSQEVDRVSYNEQFF. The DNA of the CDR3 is TGCGCCAGCAGCCAAGAGGTGGACAGGGTCTCCTACAATGAGCAGTTCTTC.

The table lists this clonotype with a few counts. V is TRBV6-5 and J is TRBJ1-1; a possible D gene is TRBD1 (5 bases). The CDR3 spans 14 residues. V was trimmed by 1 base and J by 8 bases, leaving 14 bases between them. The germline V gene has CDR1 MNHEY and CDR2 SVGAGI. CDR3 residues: CASSYFQGREEAFF. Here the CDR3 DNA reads TGTGCCAGCAGTTACTTTCAGGGTCGAGAGGAAGCTTTCTTT.

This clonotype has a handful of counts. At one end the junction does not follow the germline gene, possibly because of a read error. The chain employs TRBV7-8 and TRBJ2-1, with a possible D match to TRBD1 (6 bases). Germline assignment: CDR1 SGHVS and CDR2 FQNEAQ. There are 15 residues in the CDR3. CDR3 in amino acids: CASNLGGDSYNEQFF. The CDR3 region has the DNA TGTGCCAGCAACTTAGGGGGAGACTCCTACAATGAGCAGTTCTTC.

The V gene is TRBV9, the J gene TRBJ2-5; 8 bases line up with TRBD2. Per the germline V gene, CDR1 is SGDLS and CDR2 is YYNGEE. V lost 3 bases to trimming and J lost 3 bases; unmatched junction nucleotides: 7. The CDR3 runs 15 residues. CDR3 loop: CASSDPGGPKETQYF. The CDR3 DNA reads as TGTGCCAGCAGCGACCCGGGGGGGCCCAAAGAGACCCAGTACTTC.

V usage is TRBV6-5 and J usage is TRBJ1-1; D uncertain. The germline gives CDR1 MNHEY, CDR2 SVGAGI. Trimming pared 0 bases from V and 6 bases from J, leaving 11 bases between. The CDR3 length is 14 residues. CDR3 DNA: TGTGCCAGCAGTTACTCGATTGAGAGTTCTGAAGCTTTCTTT. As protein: CASSYSIESSEAFF.

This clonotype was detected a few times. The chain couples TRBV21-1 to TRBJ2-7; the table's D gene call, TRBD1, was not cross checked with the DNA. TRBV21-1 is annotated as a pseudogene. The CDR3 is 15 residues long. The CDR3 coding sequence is TGTGCCAGCAGCGCCCGGGACGTCCCCGGCAACGAGCAGTACGTC. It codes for CASSARDVPGNEQYV.

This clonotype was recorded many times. The chain's CDR3 is CASSLGQNYGYTF. DNA of the CDR3: TGTGCCAGCAGCTTAGGGCAGAACTATGGCTACACCTTC. The chain couples TRBV7-6 to TRBJ1-2; D gene unclear. CDR1 SGHVS and CDR2 FNYEAQ come from the germline V gene. The V gene lost 1 base and the J gene lost 2 bases, with 5 bases spanning the gap. The CDR3 covers 13 residues.

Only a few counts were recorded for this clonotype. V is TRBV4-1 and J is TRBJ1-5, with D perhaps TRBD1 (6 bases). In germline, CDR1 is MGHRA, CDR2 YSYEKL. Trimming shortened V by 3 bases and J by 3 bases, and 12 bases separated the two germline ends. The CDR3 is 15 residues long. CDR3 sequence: CASSQIQGDNQPQHF. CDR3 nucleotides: TGCGCCAGCAGCCAGATACAGGGAGACAATCAGCCCCAGCATTTT.

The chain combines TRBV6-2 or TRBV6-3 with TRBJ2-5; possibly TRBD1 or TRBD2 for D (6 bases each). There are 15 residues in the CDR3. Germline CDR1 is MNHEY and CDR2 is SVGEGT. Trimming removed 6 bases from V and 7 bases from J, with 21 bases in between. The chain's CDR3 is CASSPPTGAAGTQYF. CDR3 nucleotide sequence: TGTGCCAGCAGCCCCCCTACGGGGGCCGCCGGGACCCAGTACTTC.

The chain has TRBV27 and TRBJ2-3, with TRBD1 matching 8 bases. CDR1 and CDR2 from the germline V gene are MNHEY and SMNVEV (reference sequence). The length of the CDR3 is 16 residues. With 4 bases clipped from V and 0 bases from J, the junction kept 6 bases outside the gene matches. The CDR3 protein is CASSSPGQGSTDTQYF. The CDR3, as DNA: TGTGCCAGCAGTTCCCCCGGACAGGGCAGCACAGATACGCAGTATTTT.

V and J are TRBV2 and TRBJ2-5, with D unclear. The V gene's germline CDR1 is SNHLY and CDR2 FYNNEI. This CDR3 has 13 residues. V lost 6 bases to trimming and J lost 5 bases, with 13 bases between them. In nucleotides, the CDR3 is TGTGCCAGCAGACGGCGGTCCGGCGAGACCCAGTACTTC. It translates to CASRRRSGETQYF.

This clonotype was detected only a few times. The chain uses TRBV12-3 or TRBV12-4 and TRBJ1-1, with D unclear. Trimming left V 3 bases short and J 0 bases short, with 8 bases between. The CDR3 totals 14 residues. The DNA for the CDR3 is TGTGCCAGCAGTTTCGGAAGCATGAACACTGAAGCTTTCTTT. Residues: CASSFGSMNTEAFF.

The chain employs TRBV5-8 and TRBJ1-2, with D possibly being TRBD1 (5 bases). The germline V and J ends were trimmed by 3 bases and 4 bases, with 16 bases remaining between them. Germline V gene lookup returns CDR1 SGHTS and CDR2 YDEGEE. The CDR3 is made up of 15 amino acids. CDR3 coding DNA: TGTGCCAGCAGCTCTATGGGGGTTTCCTTCTATGGCTACACCTTC. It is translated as CASSSMGVSFYGYTF.

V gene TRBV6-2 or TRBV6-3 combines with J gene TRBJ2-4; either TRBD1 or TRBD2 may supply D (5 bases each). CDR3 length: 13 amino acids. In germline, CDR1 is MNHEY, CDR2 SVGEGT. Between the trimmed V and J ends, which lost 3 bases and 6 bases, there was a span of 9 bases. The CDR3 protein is CASSYGGINIQYF. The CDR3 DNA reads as TGTGCCAGCAGTTATGGGGGAATAAACATTCAGTACTTC.

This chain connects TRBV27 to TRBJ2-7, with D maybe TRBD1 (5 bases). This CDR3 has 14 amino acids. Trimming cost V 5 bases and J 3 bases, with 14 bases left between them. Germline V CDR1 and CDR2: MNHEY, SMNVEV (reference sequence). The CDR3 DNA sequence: TGTGCCAGCAGTAGAGGACAATCGCTCTACGAGCAGTACGTC. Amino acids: CASSRGQSLYEQYV.

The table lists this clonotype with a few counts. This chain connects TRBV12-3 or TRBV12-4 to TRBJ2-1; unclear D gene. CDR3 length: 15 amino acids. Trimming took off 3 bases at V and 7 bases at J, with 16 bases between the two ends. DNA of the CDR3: TGTGCCAGCAGTTTTGTCGCGGCGAGTAAGAATGAGCAGTTCTTC. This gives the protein CASSFVAASKNEQFF.

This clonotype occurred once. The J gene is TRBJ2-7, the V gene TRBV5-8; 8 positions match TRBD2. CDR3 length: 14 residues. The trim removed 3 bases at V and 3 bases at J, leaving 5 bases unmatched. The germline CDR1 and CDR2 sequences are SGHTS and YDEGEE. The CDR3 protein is CASSSAGGYYEQYF. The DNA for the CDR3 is TGTGCCAGCAGCTCGGCGGGGGGATACTACGAGCAGTACTTC. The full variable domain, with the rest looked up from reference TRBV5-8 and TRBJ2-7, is EAGVTQSPTHLIKTRGQQATLRCSPISGHTSVYWYQQALGLGLQFLLWYDEGEERNRGNFPPRFSGRQFPNYSSELNVNALELEDSALYLCASSSAGGYYEQYFGPGTRLTVT.

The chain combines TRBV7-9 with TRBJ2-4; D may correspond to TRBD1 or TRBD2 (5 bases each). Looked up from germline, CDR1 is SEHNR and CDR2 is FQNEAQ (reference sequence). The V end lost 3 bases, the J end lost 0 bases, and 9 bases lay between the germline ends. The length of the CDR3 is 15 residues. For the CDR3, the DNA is TGTGCCAGCAGCTTTACAGGACTAGCCAAAAACATTCAGTACTTC. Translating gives CASSFTGLAKNIQYF.